This T cell receptor (beta chain) was captured by sequencing in a study of blood T cell repertoires in COVID-19. After removal of 5 bases from V and 6 bases from J, the junction contained 7 bases not matched to a gene. Germline V gene data show CDR1 as SEHNR and CDR2 as FQNEAQ (reference sequence). This CDR3 has 13 amino acids. Only in-frame clones appear in the TCRdb table, and some are missing; sequencing was by immunoSEQ multiplex PCR. The sample lists about 220,000 clones; roughly four fifths were seen once. Sequencing input: peripheral blood. The V gene is TRBV7-9, the J gene TRBJ2-7; 7 bases line up with TRBD1. The sequence was obtained from a woman aged 30 to 39 who had recovered from COVID-19. The CDR3 DNA follows: TGTGCCAGCAGCCCCGACAGGGCCCGCGAGCAGTACTTC. Its protein is CASSPDRAREQYF. Full variable domain (rest looked up from reference TRBV7-9 and TRBJ2-7): DTGVSQNPRHKITKRGQNVTFRCDPISEHNRLYWYRQTLGQGPEFLTYFQNEAQLEKSRLLSDRFSAERPKGSFSTLEIQRTEQGDSAMYLCASSPDRAREQYFGPGTRLTVT.